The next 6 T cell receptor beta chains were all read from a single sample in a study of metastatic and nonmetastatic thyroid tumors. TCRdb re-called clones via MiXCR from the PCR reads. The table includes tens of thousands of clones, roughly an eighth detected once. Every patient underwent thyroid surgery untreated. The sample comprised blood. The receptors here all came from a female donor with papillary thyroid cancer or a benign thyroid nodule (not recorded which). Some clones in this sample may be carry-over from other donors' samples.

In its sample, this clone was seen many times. The CDR3 loop is CASSTGTDTYEQYF. The CDR3 DNA sequence: TGTGCCAGCAGCACCGGGACGGATACCTACGAGCAGTACTTC. The chain recombines TRBV9 with TRBJ2-7; D is tentatively TRBD1 or TRBD2 (5 bases each). The germline gives CDR1 SGDLS, CDR2 YYNGEE. This CDR3 has 14 amino acids. With 4 bases removed from V and 2 bases from J, the gap between germline ends came to 13 bases. Filled out from reference TRBV9 and TRBJ2-7, the complete variable domain reads DSGVTQTPKHLITATGQRVTLRCSPRSGDLSVYWYQQSLDQGLQFLIQYYNGEERAKGNILERFSAQQFPDLHSELNLSSLELGDSALYFCASSTGTDTYEQYFGPGTRLTVT.

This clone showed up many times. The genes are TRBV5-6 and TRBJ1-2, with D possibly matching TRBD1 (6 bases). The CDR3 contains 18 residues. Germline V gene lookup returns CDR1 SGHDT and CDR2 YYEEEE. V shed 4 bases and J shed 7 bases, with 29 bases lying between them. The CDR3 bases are TGTGCCAGCAGCCAATTCGGCAGGGGAATAGAAAAGGCTCTTGGCTACACCTTC. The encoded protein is CASSQFGRGIEKALGYTF.

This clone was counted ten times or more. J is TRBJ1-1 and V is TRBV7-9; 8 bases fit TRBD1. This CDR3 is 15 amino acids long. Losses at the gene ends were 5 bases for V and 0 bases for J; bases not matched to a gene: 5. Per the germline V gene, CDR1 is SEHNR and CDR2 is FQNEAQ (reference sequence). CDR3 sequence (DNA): TGTGCCAGCAGCGCGGACAGGGCTATGAACACTGAAGCTTTCTTT. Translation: CASSADRAMNTEAFF.

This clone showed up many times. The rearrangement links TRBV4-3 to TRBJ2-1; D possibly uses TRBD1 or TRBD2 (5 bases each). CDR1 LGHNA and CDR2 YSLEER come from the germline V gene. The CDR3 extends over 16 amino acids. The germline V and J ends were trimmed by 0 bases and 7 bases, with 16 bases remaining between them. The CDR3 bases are TGCGCCAGCAGCCAAGATCGATTCTGGGGACCGAATGAGCAGTTCTTC. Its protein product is CASSQDRFWGPNEQFF.

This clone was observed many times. The DNA for the CDR3 is TGTGCCAGCAGTTTTGGCAGGAGCACAGATACGCAGTATTTT. Translating it yields CASSFGRSTDTQYF. V usage is TRBV28 and J usage is TRBJ2-3; D remains unclear. The CDR3 consists of 14 residues. The V gene's germline CDR1 is MDHEN and CDR2 SYDVKM. Trimming took 3 bases from V and 0 from J, leaving 7 bases between them.

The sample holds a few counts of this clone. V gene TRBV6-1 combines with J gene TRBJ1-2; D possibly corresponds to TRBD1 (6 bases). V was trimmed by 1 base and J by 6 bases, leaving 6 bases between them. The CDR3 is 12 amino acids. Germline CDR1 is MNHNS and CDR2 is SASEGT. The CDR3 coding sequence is TGTGCCAGCAGTGAAGACAGGGATGGCTACACCTTC. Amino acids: CASSEDRDGYTF.